The present T cell receptor beta chain was sequenced within a study of PD-L1 blockade in urothelial cancer. Background on the study: It was in 2014 that patients started atezolizumab at 1,200 mg intravenously every 3 weeks. After treatment start, blood was analyzed at 3 weeks (second dose) and at 6 weeks.

The time point here: pretreatment peripheral blood. The germline CDR1 and CDR2 sequences are MGHDK and SYGVNS. Trimming shortened V by 3 bases and J by 7 bases, and 15 bases separated the two germline ends. The length of the CDR3 is 15 residues. Repertoires were generated with immunoSEQ multiplex PCR, while TCRdb's copy carries only in-frame clones and drops some. The table has about 130,000 clones, approximately 88% seen once; the top ten hold 3.2%. This receptor was identified in a man aged 50 to 59 with urothelial cancer. V usage is TRBV25-1 and J usage is TRBJ1-4; D uncertain. Sequenced here: PBMCs, sampled around atezolizumab (anti-PD-L1) treatment. The CDR3 sequence is CASSDNFGTVEKLFF. Here the CDR3 DNA reads TGTGCCAGCAGTGATAACTTCGGAACAGTTGAAAAACTGTTTTTT.